These 20 T cell receptor beta chains were sequenced from one sample in a study of T cell responses to AZD1222 COVID-19 vaccine. Profiling relied on immunoSEQ multiplex PCR, and the TCRdb table lists in-frame clones only, not all of them. Here the sample spans over 110,000 clones, over 75% being singletons. The starting material was peripheral blood, obtained on day 0 of AZD1222 vaccination. Source of these receptors: an adult in good health.

The chain recombines TRBV6-5 with TRBJ2-7; D may be TRBD1 or TRBD2 (5 bases each). The V gene's germline CDR1 is MNHEY and CDR2 SVGAGI. With 0 bases removed from V and 4 bases from J, the gap between germline ends came to 7 bases. This CDR3 comprises 13 residues. In nucleotides, the CDR3 is TGTGCCAGCAGTTACTCGGGGGAATACGAGCAGTACTTC. This translates into CASSYSGEYEQYF.

CDR3 sequence: CASSTQGLANYGNTIYF. As DNA, the CDR3 is TGTGCCAGCAGCACACAGGGCCTGGCGAACTACGGAAACACCATATATTTT. The gene calls are TRBV7-3 and TRBJ1-3; TRBD1 might be the D (6 bases). This CDR3 region has 17 residues. The ends were cut back, 5 bases at V and 4 bases at J, with 21 bases in the middle. Germline lookup yields CDR1 SGHTA and CDR2 FQGTGA.

V and J are TRBV4-1 and TRBJ2-3, with 7 positions matching TRBD1. Germline V gives CDR1 MGHRA, CDR2 YSYEKL. J gave up 0 bases and V 3 bases, and 9 bases lay outside the gene matches. This CDR3 comprises 17 residues. This CDR3 reads CASSHPLRGLSTDTQYF. The CDR3 DNA follows: TGCGCCAGCAGCCATCCCTTAAGGGGGCTGAGCACAGATACGCAGTATTTT.

The rearrangement uses TRBV5-1 and TRBJ1-1, with a tentative D call TRBD1 (5 bases). Trimming left V 4 bases short and J 4 bases short, with 14 bases between. The CDR3 is 14 amino acids. Germline CDR1 is SGHRS and CDR2 is YFSETQ. The CDR3 protein is CASSPRGTGTEAFF. Written as DNA, the CDR3 is TGCGCCAGCAGCCCAAGGGGTACGGGCACTGAAGCTTTCTTT.

The chain uses TRBV6-5 and TRBJ2-1, with 11 nucleotides matching TRBD2. The CDR3 sequence is 15 residues long. The J segment lost 5 bases and the V segment lost 5 bases, leaving 5 bases of the junction unmatched. Germline V lookup: CDR1 MNHEY, CDR2 SVGAGI. The CDR3 DNA reads as TGTGCCAGCAGTCTGGGACTAGCGGTTAACAATGAGCAGTTCTTC. Its protein product is CASSLGLAVNNEQFF.

This chain uses TRBV5-4 with TRBJ2-2; D is unresolved. CDR1 is SGHNT and CDR2 is YYREEE in the germline V gene (reference sequence). This CDR3 comprises 14 residues. Deletions cut 0 bases from V and 4 bases from J, with 7 bases between. The chain's CDR3 is CASSLGGPTGELFF. The CDR3 nucleotides are TGTGCCAGCAGCTTGGGCGGACCCACCGGGGAGCTGTTTTTT.

This chain joins TRBV4-1 and TRBJ2-7; D remains unclear. The CDR3 extends over 15 amino acids. Trimming took off 1 base at V and 1 base at J, with 11 bases between the two ends. Germline V CDR1 and CDR2: MGHRA, YSYEKL. This CDR3 reads CASSQVSVLSYEQYF. The CDR3 nucleotides are TGCGCCAGCAGCCAAGTATCGGTCCTATCCTACGAGCAGTACTTC.

This clone was observed a few times. This chain joins TRBV2 and TRBJ1-5, with a possible D match to TRBD1 (6 bases). Per the germline V gene, CDR1 is SNHLY and CDR2 is FYNNEI. Trimming took 4 bases from V and 4 from J, leaving 8 bases between them. The CDR3 contains 13 residues. CDR3 nucleotide sequence: TGTGCCAGCAGTGCGGACAGTAATCAGCCCCAGCATTTT. Its translation: CASSADSNQPQHF.

The V call is TRBV10-3, the J call TRBJ2-5, with 9 bases aligning to TRBD1. From germline, CDR1 is ENHRY and CDR2 SYGVKD. Trimming at V came to 3 bases and at J to 1 base, leaving 6 bases not matched to a gene. This CDR3 has 16 amino acids. The CDR3 is CAISEAPGQGQETQYF. The CDR3 DNA sequence: TGTGCCATCAGTGAAGCCCCGGGACAGGGCCAAGAGACCCAGTACTTC.

CDR3: CASSQERAGGRETQYF. In nucleotides, the CDR3 is TGCGCCAGCAGCCAAGAGCGGGCGGGGGGGCGAGAGACCCAGTACTTC. The chain employs TRBV4-1 and TRBJ2-5, with 9 nucleotides matching TRBD2. Germline V lookup: CDR1 MGHRA, CDR2 YSYEKL. CDR3 length equals 16 residues. With 0 bases clipped from V and 4 bases from J, the junction kept 6 bases outside the gene matches.

The V and J genes are TRBV28 and TRBJ2-1, with 11 bases that match TRBD2. The germline gives CDR1 MDHEN, CDR2 SYDVKM. The CDR3 has 17 amino acids. V trimming: 10 bases; J trimming: 4 bases; junction bases outside the gene matches: 15. The CDR3 DNA reads as TGTGCCACCACGATAAGGCCCGGGACTAGCGGATACAATGAGCAGTTCTTC. Protein sequence: CATTIRPGTSGYNEQFF.

The chain combines TRBV7-6 with TRBJ2-7; 7 bases agree with TRBD2. Germline CDR1 and CDR2: SGHVS and FNYEAQ. The CDR3 sequence is 17 residues long. With 1 base clipped from V and 0 bases from J, the junction kept 9 bases outside the gene matches. The CDR3, as DNA: TGTGCCAGCAGCTTAGGGACTAGTCCGGCGAGCTCCTACGAGCAGTACTTC. Its translation: CASSLGTSPASSYEQYF.

The V gene is TRBV30, the J gene TRBJ2-2, with a weak D call TRBD1 (5 bases). V gave up 3 bases and J gave up 1 base, with 12 bases separating them. Germline loops: CDR1 GTSNPN, CDR2 SVGIG (reference sequence). The CDR3 is 15 residues long. The CDR3 here is CAWRWGRVNTGELFF. The CDR3 region has the DNA TGTGCCTGGAGATGGGGCAGGGTGAACACCGGGGAGCTGTTTTTT.

The chain joins TRBV7-2 to TRBJ1-2, with D maybe TRBD1 (6 bases). Trimming took off 0 bases at V and 8 bases at J, with 10 bases between the two ends. Looked up from germline, CDR1 is SGHTA and CDR2 is FQGNSA. The CDR3 covers 13 residues. CDR3 region: CASSLARGGGYTF. CDR3 in DNA: TGTGCCAGCAGCTTAGCGCGGGGGGGCGGCTACACCTTC.

At least ten counts were recorded for this clone. The V and J genes are TRBV11-2 and TRBJ2-7; 10 nucleotides line up with TRBD1. After removal of 5 bases from V and 4 bases from J, the junction contained 11 bases not matched to a gene. Per the germline V gene, CDR1 is SGHAT and CDR2 is FQNNGV. The CDR3 extends over 16 amino acids. CDR3 in DNA: TGTGCCAGCAGCCCATTGAACCGGGACAGGGGTTACGAGCAGTACTTC. Its translation is CASSPLNRDRGYEQYF. Variable domain in full (rest from reference TRBV11-2 and TRBJ2-7): EAGVAQSPRYKIIEKRQSVAFWCNPISGHATLYWYQQILGQGPKLLIQFQNNGVVDDSQLPKDRFSAERLKGVDSTLKIQPAKLEDSAVYLCASSPLNRDRGYEQYFGPGTRLTVT.

V usage is TRBV7-9 and J usage is TRBJ2-7; no definite D call. V was shortened by 2 bases and J by 6 bases, with 14 bases between the two germline ends. The length of the CDR3 is 14 residues. Germline-derived CDR1 and CDR2 are SEHNR and FQNEAQ (reference sequence). In nucleotides, the CDR3 is TGTGCCAGCAGCTTAAGACCCGGCGTTGGCGAGCAGTACTTC. This gives the protein CASSLRPGVGEQYF.

The rearrangement joins TRBV12-5 to TRBJ1-1; D remains ambiguous. The CDR3 is made up of 14 amino acids. Germline V gene data show CDR1 as LGHNT and CDR2 as FRNRAP. Trimming took 5 bases from V and 1 from J, leaving 11 bases between them. DNA of the CDR3: TGTGCTAGTGGTCCCTTTCGGGGGAACACTGAAGCTTTCTTT. Translating it yields CASGPFRGNTEAFF.

The DNA for the CDR3 is TGCAGCGTTGGGGAGACGGCCGGCTCACCCCTCCACTTT. Its protein is CSVGETAGSPLHF. This chain joins TRBV29-1 and TRBJ1-6, with D unclear. The CDR3 has 13 residues. V was shortened by 4 bases and J by 10 bases, with 14 bases between the two germline ends. Per germline, CDR1 SQVTM and CDR2 ANQGSEA.

The rearrangement uses TRBV27 and TRBJ1-2; no firm D call. CDR1 and CDR2 from the germline V gene are MNHEY and SMNVEV (reference sequence). V lost 1 base to trimming and J lost 4 bases, with 10 bases between them. The CDR3 runs 14 residues. The CDR3 DNA follows: TGTGCCAGCAGTTTATTCTGGGGTTCCTATGGCTACACCTTC. It codes for CASSLFWGSYGYTF.

The chain employs TRBV6-5 and TRBJ2-7, with TRBD2 matching over 10 bases. Trimming took 7 bases from V and 2 from J; bases not matched to a gene: 8. CDR3 size: 15 residues. CDR1 is MNHEY and CDR2 is SVGAGI in the germline V gene. The CDR3: CASKGGTSDTYEQYF. CDR3 coding DNA: TGTGCCAGCAAAGGGGGGACTAGCGATACCTACGAGCAGTACTTC.